This record looks at one TCR beta chain sequence and its context. The V gene lost 3 bases and the J gene lost 11 bases, with 10 bases spanning the gap. The CDR3 totals 10 residues. Per germline, CDR1 DFQATT and CDR2 SNEGSKA (reference sequence). Amplified material comprised TCR beta CDR3 regions derived from RNA transcripts. HTBI primers primed a first-round RT-PCR, and a second-round multiplex PCR followed. A single record per CDR3 protein comes from TCRdb applying MiXCR to the multiplex PCR reads. The data show 35,000 to 50,000 distinct CDR3 sequences, with around half seen just once and about a quarter held by the top ten. These data come from a study of Graves' ophthalmopathy and Graves' hyperthyroidism. No progression to ophthalmopathy over 18 months defined stable hyperthyroidism. Lactation, pregnancy, uncontrolled infections and other autoimmune diseases were all grounds for excluding patients. Clinicians diagnosed using symptoms, serum thyroxine, TRAb, thyroid ultrasound and orbital computed tomography. Around 10 ml of fresh blood yielded the PBMCs by density gradient.

Specimen: peripheral blood. The V call is TRBV20-1, the J call TRBJ2-5; D possibly corresponds to TRBD1 (7 bases). This sequence originates from an adult woman with stable Graves' hyperthyroidism. The CDR3 nucleotides read TGCAGTGCTAGGCGGGGACAGCAGTACTTC. This sequence encodes CSARRGQQYF.